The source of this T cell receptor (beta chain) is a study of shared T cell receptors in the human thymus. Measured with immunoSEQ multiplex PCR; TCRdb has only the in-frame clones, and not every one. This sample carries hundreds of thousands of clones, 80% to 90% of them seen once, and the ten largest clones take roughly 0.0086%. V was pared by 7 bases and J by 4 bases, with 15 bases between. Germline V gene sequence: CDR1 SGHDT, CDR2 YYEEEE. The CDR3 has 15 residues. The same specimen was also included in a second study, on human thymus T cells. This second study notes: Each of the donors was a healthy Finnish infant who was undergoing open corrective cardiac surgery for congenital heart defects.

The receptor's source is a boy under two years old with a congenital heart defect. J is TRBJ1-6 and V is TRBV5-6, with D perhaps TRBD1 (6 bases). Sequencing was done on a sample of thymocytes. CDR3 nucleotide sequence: TGTGCCAGCTTAAGTGGACAGAAATATAATTCACCCCTCCACTTT. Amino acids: CASLSGQKYNSPLHF. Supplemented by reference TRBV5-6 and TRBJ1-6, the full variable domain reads DAGVTQSPTHLIKTRGQQVTLRCSPKSGHDTVSWYQQALGQGPQFIFQYYEEEERQRGNFPDRFSGHQFPNYSSELNVNALLLGDSALYLCASLSGQKYNSPLHFGNGTRLTVT.